The subject of this entry is one TCR beta chain. The sample is drawn from a study of blood T cell repertoires in COVID-19. Study at large: Collection of acute and convalescent COVID-19 samples took place in the United States, Italy and Spain.

J gave up 5 bases and V 4 bases, and 15 bases lay outside the gene matches. This CDR3 region has 19 residues. Germline V gives CDR1 LGHDT, CDR2 YNNKEL (reference sequence). The method was immunoSEQ multiplex PCR; TCRdb's version includes in-frame clones alone and lacks a portion of them. The sample has about 130,000 clones; roughly 90% are singletons. The V gene is TRBV3-1 (or the pseudogene TRBV3-2), the J gene TRBJ2-1, with TRBD2 matching over 12 bases. Sequenced sample: peripheral blood. The clonotype was recovered from a man aged 50 to 59 with active COVID-19. CDR3 sequence: CASSPWGLAGTLADNEQFF. For the CDR3, the DNA is TGTGCCAGCAGCCCCTGGGGACTAGCGGGTACGTTAGCGGACAATGAGCAGTTCTTC.